The 22 T cell receptor beta chains below come from one sample, sequenced in a study of T cell changes during pregnancy in multiple sclerosis. The protocol was immunoSEQ multiplex PCR, while the TCRdb copy is restricted to in-frame clones and leaves out a portion. The sample holds about 31,000 clones, 89% seen once. This specimen consisted of CD8+ T cells from peripheral blood mononuclear cells, obtained in the second trimester of pregnancy. The receptor set was obtained from a female donor with multiple sclerosis, enrolled in a pregnancy study.

The rearrangement joins TRBV5-8 to TRBJ2-3, with 11 bases that match TRBD2. Germline loops: CDR1 SGHTS, CDR2 YDEGEE. V lost 4 bases, J lost 3 bases, and 4 bases stayed unmatched. The CDR3 is 15 amino acids. The DNA for the CDR3 is TGTGCCAGCAGCCTGGGACTAGCGGAAACAGATACGCAGTATTTT. Protein: CASSLGLAETDTQYF.

V usage is TRBV27 and J usage is TRBJ1-2; perhaps TRBD1 as D (5 bases). The CDR3 is made up of 13 amino acids. Deletions cut 6 bases from V and 5 bases from J, with 13 bases between. Looked up from germline, CDR1 is MNHEY and CDR2 is SMNVEV (reference sequence). The CDR3 loop reads CASSPTAWYGYTF. For the CDR3, the DNA is TGTGCCAGCAGCCCGACAGCGTGGTATGGCTACACCTTC.

The chain uses TRBV19 and TRBJ2-3; no reliable D call. In germline, CDR1 is LNHDA, CDR2 SQIVND (reference sequence). CDR3 length: 15 residues. Trimming removed 6 bases from V and 2 bases from J, with 15 bases in between. CDR3 sequence (DNA): TGTGCCAGTAGCCCCCGCAGGCAGATCACAGATACGCAGTATTTT. Translation gives CASSPRRQITDTQYF.

This chain links TRBV27 with TRBJ1-1; D is undetermined. Germline CDR1 reads MNHEY; CDR2 reads SMNVEV (reference sequence). The CDR3 spans 15 residues. Trimming left V 3 bases short and J 0 bases short, with 11 bases between. The CDR3 DNA is TGTGCCAGCAGTTTGGATATCGGGATGAACACTGAAGCTTTCTTT. Encoded protein: CASSLDIGMNTEAFF.

The chain joins TRBV4-3 to TRBJ2-3; 11 nucleotides agree with TRBD1. The CDR3 totals 17 residues. V gave up 0 bases and J gave up 9 bases; unmatched junction bases: 11. Germline V gene data show CDR1 as LGHNA and CDR2 as YSLEER. Here the CDR3 reads CASSQELGTGGLGTQYF. The CDR3 DNA follows: TGCGCCAGCAGCCAAGAATTGGGGACAGGGGGGTTGGGGACGCAGTATTTT.

The rearrangement links TRBV6-1 to TRBJ1-4, with D unresolved. Germline lookup yields CDR1 MNHNS and CDR2 SASEGT. V lost 3 bases, J lost 3 bases, and 14 bases lay in between. The CDR3 sequence is 16 residues long. CDR3 loop: CASSDEGWRANEKLFF. In nucleotides, the CDR3 is TGTGCCAGCAGTGACGAGGGTTGGCGAGCTAATGAAAAACTGTTTTTT.

The CDR3 spells CASSLVDRVDTQYF. In DNA form, the CDR3 reads TGTGCCAGCAGTTTAGTGGACAGGGTGGATACGCAGTATTTT. V usage is TRBV27 and J usage is TRBJ2-3, with TRBD1 identical over 8 bases. The germline CDR1 and CDR2 sequences are MNHEY and SMNVEV (reference sequence). V dropped 2 bases and J dropped 6; count of bases not matched to a gene: 4. CDR3 length: 14 residues.

This clone came up once. The chain carries TRBV7-2 and TRBJ2-5, with D unclear. V was trimmed by 5 bases and J by 4 bases, leaving 14 bases between them. This CDR3 has 14 amino acids. Germline V lookup: CDR1 SGHTA, CDR2 FQGNSA. CDR3 sequence: CASSLSDSPETQYF. DNA for the CDR3: TGTGCCAGCAGCCTCTCTGACTCGCCAGAGACCCAGTACTTC.

The chain couples TRBV7-9 to TRBJ2-1, with 9 bases that match TRBD2. Germline V gene sequence: CDR1 SEHNR, CDR2 FQNEAQ (reference sequence). This CDR3 has 15 residues. Trimming took 1 base from V and 7 from J; bases not matched to a gene: 5. This chain's CDR3 is CASSLDLAGWNEQFF. CDR3 coding DNA: TGTGCCAGCAGCTTAGATCTAGCGGGGTGGAATGAGCAGTTCTTC.

The J gene is TRBJ2-1, the V gene TRBV7-9; D remains unclear. Per germline, CDR1 SEHNR and CDR2 FQNEAQ (reference sequence). Trimming took off 5 bases at V and 5 bases at J, with 13 bases between the two ends. The CDR3 loop spans 14 amino acids. CDR3 coding DNA: TGTGCCAGCAGCCCCCCGGTGGCGGACAATGAGCAGTTCTTC. Translated: CASSPPVADNEQFF. Together with reference TRBV7-9 and TRBJ2-1, the CDR3 gives the full variable domain: DTGVSQNPRHKITKRGQNVTFRCDPISEHNRLYWYRQTLGQGPEFLTYFQNEAQLEKSRLLSDRFSAERPKGSFSTLEIQRTEQGDSAMYLCASSPPVADNEQFFGPGTRLTVL.

The chain is built from TRBV6-4 and TRBJ1-2; a possible D gene is TRBD1 (5 bases). The germline V and J ends were trimmed by 0 bases and 6 bases, with 8 bases remaining between them. Germline CDR1 MRHNA, CDR2 SNTAGT. CDR3 length equals 13 residues. The CDR3, as DNA: TGTGCCAGCAGTGACTCGATCAGGGATGGCTACACCTTC. Protein: CASSDSIRDGYTF.

This chain uses TRBV7-9 with TRBJ2-6; tentative D call: TRBD2 (6 bases). Trimming removed 4 bases at V and 5 bases at J, with 15 bases between. This CDR3 has 16 residues. CDR1 and CDR2 from the germline V gene are SEHNR and FQNEAQ (reference sequence). CDR3 DNA sequence: TGTGCCAGCAGCTCCTCGGAGGGGACCTGGGCCAACGTCCTGACTTTC. Translation: CASSSSEGTWANVLTF. The whole variable domain, remainder taken from reference TRBV7-9 and TRBJ2-6, is DTGVSQNPRHKITKRGQNVTFRCDPISEHNRLYWYRQTLGQGPEFLTYFQNEAQLEKSRLLSDRFSAERPKGSFSTLEIQRTEQGDSAMYLCASSSSEGTWANVLTFGAGSRLTVL.

CDR3 nucleotides: TGCGCCAGCAGCCAAGGTAGCGGAGCCGCGTCGGAGCAGTTCTTC. Protein product: CASSQGSGAASEQFF. The chain uses TRBV4-3 and TRBJ2-1; possibly TRBD2 for D (6 bases). V was pared by 1 base and J by 10 bases, with 17 bases between. CDR3 size: 15 residues. Germline-derived CDR1 and CDR2 are LGHNA and YSLEER.

The rearrangement uses TRBV7-3 and TRBJ1-1; D perhaps matches TRBD1 (5 bases). The germline V gene encodes CDR1 SGHTA and CDR2 FQGTGA. This CDR3 has 15 amino acids. Deletions cut 1 base from V and 0 bases from J, with 9 bases between. CDR3 amino acids: CASSLKGSMNTEAFF. Here the CDR3 DNA reads TGTGCCAGCAGCTTAAAGGGGTCAATGAACACTGAAGCTTTCTTT.

The rearrangement uses TRBV4-1 and TRBJ2-7; TRBD1 is a possible D gene (7 bases). CDR1 is MGHRA and CDR2 is YSYEKL in the germline V gene. V was clipped by 0 bases and J by 9 bases, with 12 bases between them. The CDR3 has 13 amino acids. The CDR3 sequence: CASSQDRGRGQYF. The CDR3 bases are TGCGCCAGCAGCCAAGATAGGGGGCGGGGGCAGTACTTC.

This CDR3 is CASSSSDPTNYGYTF. The CDR3 coding sequence is TGTGCCAGCAGCTCAAGCGATCCTACTAACTATGGCTACACCTTC. The chain uses TRBV7-9 and TRBJ1-2; the D is unclear. The CDR3 covers 15 residues. Germline V gene sequence: CDR1 SEHNR, CDR2 FQNEAQ (reference sequence). Trimming removed 4 bases at V and 0 bases at J, with 12 bases between.

V usage is TRBV27 and J usage is TRBJ2-1; 7 nucleotides agree with TRBD2. CDR1 MNHEY and CDR2 SMNVEV come from the germline V gene (reference sequence). Unmatched junction bases numbered 12, after V lost 4 bases and J lost 6 bases. The CDR3 has 16 residues. The CDR3 nucleotides are TGTGCCAGCAGTTCCACATACCCACGGACTAGCAATGAGCAGTTCTTC. This gives the protein CASSSTYPRTSNEQFF.

This chain uses TRBV6-5 with TRBJ2-5; 10 positions match TRBD2. V lost 7 bases and J lost 2; bases outside the gene matches: 4. This CDR3 is built from 14 residues. In germline, CDR1 is MNHEY, CDR2 SVGAGI. The CDR3 nucleotides read TGTGCCAGCAACCCACTAGCGGGACAAGAGACCCAGTACTTC. Residues: CASNPLAGQETQYF.

This clone was observed a few times. The chain has TRBV29-1 and TRBJ2-1; TRBD2 aligns across 10 bases. V was clipped by 0 bases and J by 6 bases; unmatched bases: 5. The CDR3 totals 15 residues. Germline loops: CDR1 SQVTM, CDR2 ANQGSEA. The CDR3 sequence: CSVEEGPSGSNEQFF. DNA of the CDR3: TGCAGCGTTGAAGAGGGTCCTAGCGGGAGCAATGAGCAGTTCTTC.

The chain employs TRBV2 and TRBJ2-3, with 9 nucleotides matching TRBD2. The CDR3 has 18 residues. V was clipped by 3 bases and J by 0 bases; unmatched bases: 10. The V gene's germline CDR1 is SNHLY and CDR2 FYNNEI. Here the CDR3 reads CASSDARGSGSSTDTQYF. CDR3 in DNA: TGTGCCAGCAGTGATGCACGGGGTAGCGGGAGTAGCACAGATACGCAGTATTTT.

In DNA, the CDR3 is TGCAGCGTTTTCCTCCACCGGGACTACCAAGAGACCCAGTACTTC. Amino acid sequence: CSVFLHRDYQETQYF. V and J are TRBV29-1 and TRBJ2-5, with D perhaps TRBD2 (6 bases). V was clipped by 5 bases and J by 0 bases, with 16 bases between them. Germline loops: CDR1 SQVTM, CDR2 ANQGSEA. The CDR3 covers 15 residues.

This clone is categorized as medium-sized (0.01 to 0.1%). The chain is built from TRBV6-4 and TRBJ2-3, with 8 bases aligning to TRBD2. Germline V gene data show CDR1 as MRHNA and CDR2 as SNTAGT. Trimming cost V 4 bases and J 2 bases; bases outside gene matches: 5. CDR3 length equals 15 residues. The CDR3 DNA is TGTGCCAGCAGTGGGTCGGGAGGGCCCACAGATACGCAGTATTTT. This codes for CASSGSGGPTDTQYF.